The entry that follows covers one T cell receptor (beta chain) sequence. Its specificity is unknown. CDR3 size: 16 residues. Germline V CDR1 and CDR2: MDHEN, SYDVKM. V was cut by 3 bases and J by 1 base, with 13 bases left in between. Sequencing was performed with immunoSEQ multiplex PCR; in TCRdb, only in-frame clones are kept and a portion is missing. The sample records roughly 130,000 clones, about 88% being singletons. This specimen comes from a study of radiation and T cells in renal cell carcinoma. The overall study: Nephrectomy followed 15 Gy stereotactic body radiation by 4 weeks.

The time point: blood 2 weeks post-SBRT. Treatment denoted: 15 Gy SBRT to primary tumor, nephrectomy 4 weeks later. Blood was sampled at baseline, 2 weeks and 4 weeks after SBRT. Study results and caveats: Pretreatment tumor biopsies were lacking, so baseline clonotypes are unknown. From baseline, blood top tumor clonotypes peaked at 2 weeks post-radiation.

The rearrangement uses TRBV28 and TRBJ1-5, with D perhaps matching TRBD1 (5 bases). The sample was blood, taken from a patient whose treatment included radiotherapy and nephrectomy. This clonotype originated in a woman in her sixties or seventies with renal cell carcinoma. The CDR3 spells CASSFTRAGSNQPQHF. The CDR3 nucleotides read TGTGCCAGCAGTTTTACCAGGGCGGGAAGCAATCAGCCCCAGCATTTT.